Listed here are 12 T cell receptor beta chains from one sample, sequenced in a study of shared clonotypes between healthy human individuals. The table came from immunoSEQ multiplex PCR; TCRdb's copy has only in-frame clones and leaves some out. The sample lists roughly 1 million clones, 65% to 80% occurring once. Sequences were obtained from memory CD4+ T cells sorted from blood. Subset noted: CD45RA-negative fraction. These TCRs come from a man aged 18 to 30 in good health.

The chain couples TRBV19 to TRBJ1-2, with 10 bases identical to TRBD1. CDR1 is LNHDA, CDR2 SQIVND, per germline (reference sequence). The CDR3 loop spans 15 amino acids. V dropped 7 bases and J dropped 8; count of bases not matched to a gene: 13. CDR3 sequence reads: CASTPTGQGEGGYTF. For the CDR3, the DNA is TGTGCCAGTACCCCCACCGGACAGGGGGAGGGCGGCTACACCTTC. The variable domain in full, completed from reference TRBV19 and TRBJ1-2, reads DGGITQSPKYLFRKEGQNVTLSCEQNLNHDAMYWYRQDPGQGLRLIYYSQIVNDFQKGDIAEGYSVSREKKESFPLTVTSAQKNPTAFYLCASTPTGQGEGGYTFGSGTRLTVV.

The genes are TRBV11-3 and TRBJ2-3; 13 bases line up with TRBD2. Germline loops: CDR1 SGHNT, CDR2 YENEEA. CDR3 size: 16 residues. Trimming at V came to 4 bases and at J to 5 bases, leaving 6 bases not matched to a gene. CDR3 protein: CASSSGTSGVLDTQYF. The CDR3, as DNA: TGTGCCAGCAGCTCGGGGACTAGCGGGGTACTAGATACGCAGTATTTT. Full variable domain (remainder filled in from reference TRBV11-3 and TRBJ2-3): EAGVVQSPRYKIIEKKQPVAFWCNPISGHNTLYWYLQNLGQGPELLIRYENEEAVDDSQLPKDRFSAERLKGVDSTLKIQPAELGDSAVYLCASSSGTSGVLDTQYFGPGTRLTVL.

V usage is TRBV9 and J usage is TRBJ2-1, with 7 nucleotides matching TRBD1. This CDR3 is built from 16 residues. J was trimmed by 6 bases and V by 4 bases; bases with no gene match: 13. The germline CDR1 and CDR2 sequences are SGDLS and YYNGEE. The CDR3 region is CASSLEQGILVNEQFF. The DNA for the CDR3 is TGTGCCAGCAGCCTTGAACAGGGGATTCTCGTCAATGAGCAGTTCTTC.

V gene TRBV6-6 combines with J gene TRBJ1-2, with 9 positions matching TRBD1. The germline V gene has CDR1 MNHNY and CDR2 SVGAGI (reference sequence). This CDR3 has 14 residues. Trimming cost V 0 bases and J 6 bases; bases outside gene matches: 2. The CDR3 protein is CASSYSTGGNGYTF. The CDR3, as DNA: TGTGCCAGCAGTTACTCGACAGGGGGTAATGGCTACACCTTC.

In nucleotides, the CDR3 is TGTGCCAGCAGCTTGGCGACTAGCTACAATGAGCAGTTCTTC. Protein: CASSLATSYNEQFF. V usage is TRBV5-6 and J usage is TRBJ2-1; perhaps TRBD2 as D (6 bases). Trimming removed 0 bases at V and 3 bases at J, with 7 bases between. Germline V lookup: CDR1 SGHDT, CDR2 YYEEEE. The CDR3 loop spans 14 amino acids.

The V call is TRBV29-1, the J call TRBJ1-2; perhaps TRBD1 as D (5 bases). Germline V gene lookup returns CDR1 SQVTM and CDR2 ANQGSEA. V was trimmed by 4 bases and J by 7 bases, leaving 16 bases between them. This CDR3 comprises 13 residues. The CDR3 loop is CSVGSGVVSGYTF. The CDR3 region has the DNA TGCAGCGTTGGGTCGGGGGTAGTGAGTGGCTACACCTTC.

The V and J genes are TRBV19 and TRBJ1-5; D possibly corresponds to TRBD1 (6 bases). Germline-derived CDR1 and CDR2 are LNHDA and SQIVND (reference sequence). V was trimmed by 6 bases and J by 4 bases, leaving 13 bases between them. The CDR3 contains 14 residues. The CDR3 is CASSLVGGNQPQHF. CDR3 DNA: TGTGCCAGTAGCCTAGTAGGGGGAAATCAGCCCCAGCATTTT.

The CDR3 is CAWSEAGNTEAFF. The CDR3 DNA reads TGTGCCTGGAGTGAAGCCGGGAACACTGAAGCTTTCTTT. V is TRBV30 and J is TRBJ1-1, with D unclear. V lost 1 base and J 1 base, leaving 7 bases between the germline ends. In germline, CDR1 is GTSNPN, CDR2 SVGIG (reference sequence). The CDR3 runs 13 residues.

The rearrangement links TRBV5-1 to TRBJ2-7; 9 nucleotides align to TRBD1. The CDR3 spans 17 residues. The V gene's germline CDR1 is SGHRS and CDR2 YFSETQ. V lost 3 bases, J lost 5 bases, and 15 bases stayed unmatched. The CDR3 DNA reads as TGCGCCAGCAGCTCATCCCGGGACAGGGTTATGTCGGACGAGCAGTACTTC. Translation: CASSSSRDRVMSDEQYF.

This chain links TRBV28 with TRBJ1-5; TRBD1 matches 8 bases. The junction had 13 bases not matched to a gene; V was cut back by 8 bases and J by 4 bases. Germline-derived CDR1 and CDR2 are MDHEN and SYDVKM. The CDR3 loop spans 16 amino acids. CDR3 residues: CASESKPGGANQPQHF. Written as DNA, the CDR3 is TGTGCCAGCGAATCAAAGCCAGGGGGCGCAAATCAGCCCCAGCATTTT.

The V gene is TRBV7-2, the J gene TRBJ2-7; the match to TRBD2 covers 7 bases. Germline V gives CDR1 SGHTA, CDR2 FQGNSA. This CDR3 has 14 residues. Losses at the gene ends were 5 bases for V and 4 bases for J; bases not matched to a gene: 8. The CDR3 is CASSQGGRGYEQYF. The CDR3 bases are TGTGCCAGCAGCCAGGGCGGGAGAGGGTACGAGCAGTACTTC.

The rearrangement links TRBV9 to TRBJ2-5, with D hard to call. The CDR3 has 15 residues. Between the trimmed V and J ends, which lost 0 bases and 1 base, there was a span of 10 bases. Germline V gene sequence: CDR1 SGDLS, CDR2 YYNGEE. In nucleotides, the CDR3 is TGTGCCAGCAGCGTAGCTACCGGACCCCAAGAGACCCAGTACTTC. It yields the protein CASSVATGPQETQYF.